Listed here is a single T cell receptor beta chain. Recovery among Cohort 3 donors was established by two negative PCRs, clearance, or symptom resolution. This sample was taken from a study of blood T cell repertoires in COVID-19. Study overall: The United States, Italy and Spain supplied acute and convalescent COVID-19 samples. T cells, B-cell-depleted T cells, or PBMCs provided the cDNA or gDNA that served as material.

In the original analysis: Nucleated cell number was recorded as an estimate derived from reference gene primer amplification. Some clones are missing from TCRdb's copy, which holds only in-frame ones; the method was immunoSEQ multiplex PCR. That table is the source of V, J and clone size, and D and trimming were worked out from the DNA. The sample records some 350,000 clones, 70% to 90% being singletons. The V gene's germline CDR1 is SGDLS and CDR2 YYNGEE. The germline V and J ends were trimmed by 0 bases and 4 bases, with 14 bases remaining between them. The CDR3 covers 17 residues. The sequence derives from a woman aged 25 to 39 who had recovered from COVID-19. Sequencing used PBMCs or T cells enriched from blood (not recorded which). The chain uses TRBV9 and TRBJ2-6; unclear D gene. The CDR3 loop reads CASSVGMRIAGANVLTF. The CDR3 DNA reads TGTGCCAGCAGCGTAGGAATGAGGATTGCCGGGGCCAACGTCCTGACTTTC.